The rows below give T cell receptor beta chains drawn from one sample of a study of T cell responses to AZD1222 COVID-19 vaccine. Only in-frame clones appear in the TCRdb table, and some are missing; sequencing was by immunoSEQ multiplex PCR. This sample carries approximately 150,000 clones, about 83% of them seen once, and the ten largest clones take 0.85% to 1.2%. Sequencing used peripheral blood, obtained 28 days after the second AZD1222 dose. The receptors shown here come from an adult who received the AZD1222 COVID-19 vaccine. Both conserved end residues are part of each CDR3. D genes are given only for firm matches.

cdr3_nt: TGCGCCAGCAGCCAAGGACAGGGGGTGGTTGAGCAGTTCTTC
cdr3_aa: CASSQGQGVVEQFF
v_call: TRBV5-1
d_call: TRBD1
j_call: TRBJ2-1

cdr3_nt: TGTGCCAGCAGGGCGGGAGGGGGTAAAAACAATGAGCAGTTCTTC
cdr3_aa: CASRAGGGKNNEQFF
v_call: TRBV27
d_call: TRBD2
j_call: TRBJ2-1

cdr3_nt: TGTGCCAGCAGCCAAGGGGGCGGACGGACCCCCGAGCAGTACTTC
cdr3_aa: CASSQGGGRTPEQYF
v_call: TRBV3-1/TRBV3-2
d_call: NA
j_call: TRBJ2-7

cdr3_nt: TGTGCCAGCAGCTTAACAAGCGGGTGGTCCTACAATGAGCAGTTCTTC
cdr3_aa: CASSLTSGWSYNEQFF
v_call: TRBV7-8
d_call: NA
j_call: TRBJ2-1

cdr3_nt: TGTGCCAGCAGCTTCAGGGACGAGACCCAGTACTTC
cdr3_aa: CASSFRDETQYF
v_call: TRBV3-1/TRBV3-2
d_call: NA
j_call: TRBJ2-5

cdr3_nt: TGTGCCAGTCGGGGCTTGGCGGAGAACACCGGGGAGCTGTTTTTT
cdr3_aa: CASRGLAENTGELFF
v_call: TRBV11-2
d_call: NA
j_call: TRBJ2-2

cdr3_nt: TGTGCCAGCAAACAGGTTAGCTCCTACGAGCAGTACTTC
cdr3_aa: CASKQVSSYEQYF
v_call: TRBV21-1
d_call: NA
j_call: TRBJ2-7

cdr3_nt: TGTGCCAGCAGCTTAGTGTCCGGGATGAACACTGAAGCTTTCTTT
cdr3_aa: CASSLVSGMNTEAFF
v_call: TRBV7-2
d_call: NA
j_call: TRBJ1-1

cdr3_nt: TGCAGCGTTGAAGTCTACGGTCAGGGCGGGGAGCTGTTTTTT
cdr3_aa: CSVEVYGQGGELFF
v_call: TRBV29-1
d_call: NA
j_call: TRBJ2-2

cdr3_nt: TGTGCCAGCTCACGATTCCCCGGGGGGGATTTAAACAATGAGCAGTTCTTC
cdr3_aa: CASSRFPGGDLNNEQFF
v_call: TRBV18
d_call: TRBD2
j_call: TRBJ2-1

cdr3_nt: TGTGCCAGCAGCCACCCCGGGACAGGGAGCACTGAAGCTTTCTTT
cdr3_aa: CASSHPGTGSTEAFF
v_call: TRBV4-2
d_call: TRBD1
j_call: TRBJ1-1

cdr3_nt: TGTGCCAGCAGCCTTTGGACTAGCGGGGGGGCCGGGGATACGCAGTATTTT
cdr3_aa: CASSLWTSGGAGDTQYF
v_call: TRBV7-2
d_call: TRBD2
j_call: TRBJ2-3

cdr3_nt: TGTGCCAGCAGCTTAGGGCGCTTAGTCACAGATACGCAGTATTTT
cdr3_aa: CASSLGRLVTDTQYF
v_call: TRBV7-2
d_call: NA
j_call: TRBJ2-3

cdr3_nt: TGTGCCAGCCGGACAGGACCCTACGAGCAGTACTTC
cdr3_aa: CASRTGPYEQYF
v_call: TRBV6-5
d_call: TRBD1
j_call: TRBJ2-7

cdr3_nt: TGTGCCAGCAGTCTAGCGGGGGGGCCCTACAATGAGCAGTTCTTC
cdr3_aa: CASSLAGGPYNEQFF
v_call: TRBV6-2/TRBV6-3
d_call: TRBD2
j_call: TRBJ2-1

cdr3_nt: TGTGCCAGCAGCTTGGGGACAGGGCCTACTATTGGCTACACCTTC
cdr3_aa: CASSLGTGPTIGYTF
v_call: TRBV5-6
d_call: TRBD1
j_call: TRBJ1-2